This T cell receptor beta chain comes out of a study of T cells after yellow fever vaccination. Regarding the study as a whole: Weaker, the secondary response had a peak occurring faster, on day 5 versus 15.

Germline CDR1 reads SEHNR; CDR2 reads FQNEAQ (reference sequence). V was clipped by 8 bases and J by 3 bases; unmatched bases: 5. The CDR3 totals 14 residues. This clonotype occurred many times. The antigen is undetermined. TCRdb independently ran MiXCR on the 5' RACE reads; one entry per CDR3 protein. In the table there are 150,000 or so distinct CDR3 sequences, 9.3% of which are singletons. This TCR was recovered from a man aged 18 to 29 who received the YFV17D yellow fever vaccine. The genes are TRBV7-9 and TRBJ2-2; 8 bases fit TRBD1. The source was CD8+ T cells sorted from PBMCs, collected 45 days after the yellow fever booster vaccination. This CDR3 reads CASADRAYTGELFF. The CDR3 bases are TGTGCCAGCGCGGACAGGGCCTACACCGGGGAGCTGTTTTTT.